A single sample is the source of the 12 T cell receptor beta chains below, sequenced in a study of glioma-infiltrating T cells. Amplification of TCR alpha and beta CDR3 regions from RNA used iRepertoire nested multiplex PCR. In TCRdb, the multiplex PCR reads were re-called with MiXCR into one record per CDR3 protein. Here the sample spans more than 350,000 distinct CDR3 sequences, 41% being singletons. The sequencing sample was made of glioma tissue, nonneoplastic brain tissue, or PBMCs (not recorded which). The receptors come from a human donor with low-grade glioma or glioblastoma, undergoing nonglioma brain surgery, or in good health (not recorded which).

This clonotype was recorded at least ten times. The CDR3 sequence: CSATGEGGELFF. CDR3 nucleotide sequence: TGCAGTGCTACCGGGGAAGGCGGGGAGCTGTTTTTT. The chain has TRBV20-1 and TRBJ2-2; TRBD2 might be the D (5 bases). This CDR3 contains 12 residues. V was pared by 4 bases and J by 7 bases, with 10 bases between. Germline V gene data show CDR1 as DFQATT and CDR2 as SNEGSKA (reference sequence).

This clonotype was detected ten times or more. V usage is TRBV15 and J usage is TRBJ1-5; D remains ambiguous. The V end lost 0 bases, the J end lost 5 bases, and 11 bases lay between the germline ends. This CDR3 has 15 residues. Per germline, CDR1 LNHNV and CDR2 YYDKDF (reference sequence). In DNA, the CDR3 is TGTGCCACCAGCAGAGATCTGGGTACTTATCAGCCCCAGCATTTT. It encodes CATSRDLGTYQPQHF. The full variable domain, its missing parts supplied by reference TRBV15 and TRBJ1-5, is DAMVIQNPRYQVTQFGKPVTLSCSQTLNHNVMYWYQQKSSQAPKLLFHYYDKDFNNEADTPDNFQSRRPNTSFCFLDIRSPGLGDTAMYLCATSRDLGTYQPQHFGDGTRLSIL.

This clonotype occurred a few times. The V and J genes are TRBV20-1 and TRBJ2-1; 8 nucleotides match TRBD1. The J segment lost 1 base and the V segment lost 4 bases, leaving 6 bases of the junction unmatched. The CDR3 runs 15 residues. Per the germline V gene, CDR1 is DFQATT and CDR2 is SNEGSKA (reference sequence). The CDR3 DNA reads TGCAGTGCTAATGACCGACAGGGGTCCTACAATGAGCAGTTCTTC. Its protein is CSANDRQGSYNEQFF.

The chain uses TRBV19 and TRBJ2-7; D might be TRBD1 (5 bases). The CDR3 runs to 13 residues. Germline CDR1 LNHDA, CDR2 SQIVND (reference sequence). V shed 5 bases and J shed 3 bases, with 11 bases lying between them. The CDR3, as DNA: TGTGCCAGTAGTCATGCAGGGTTCTACGAGCAGTACTTC. It is translated as CASSHAGFYEQYF.

V and J are TRBV7-2 and TRBJ2-3, with a possible D match to TRBD2 (6 bases). The V end lost 1 base, the J end lost 10 bases, and 9 bases lay between the germline ends. The CDR3 is 12 residues long. Germline assignment: CDR1 SGHTA and CDR2 FQGNSA. The CDR3, as DNA: TGTGCCAGCAGCTTAGTGGGGGGTGCGCAGTATTTT. The encoded protein is CASSLVGGAQYF. The whole variable domain, filled in from reference TRBV7-2 and TRBJ2-3, reads GAGVSQSPSNKVTEKGKDVELRCDPISGHTALYWYRQSLGQGLEFLIYFQGNSAPDKSGLPSDRFSAERTGGSVSTLTIQRTQQEDSAVYLCASSLVGGAQYFGPGTRLTVL.

As concerns this clonotype: One junction end disagrees with the germline gene, perhaps due to a read error. This chain links TRBV27 with TRBJ2-7; 9 nucleotides align to TRBD1. Per the germline V gene, CDR1 is MNHEY and CDR2 is SMNVEV (reference sequence). This CDR3 is 15 amino acids long. The CDR3 region has the DNA TGTGCCAGCAGTTCGCCCTGGGACAGGGAATACGAGAAGTACTTC. Protein: CASSSPWDREYEKYF.

This clonotype was seen a few times. This chain uses TRBV5-1 with TRBJ2-1, with a tentative D call TRBD1 (6 bases). V shed 7 bases and J shed 5 bases, with 13 bases lying between them. The germline CDR1 and CDR2 sequences are SGHRS and YFSETQ. The CDR3 contains 13 residues. Here the CDR3 DNA reads TGCGCCAGCGGGAGACCAGGGGACAATGAGCAGTTCTTC. Protein product: CASGRPGDNEQFF.

The rearrangement links TRBV4-1 to TRBJ1-1, with a possible D match to TRBD1 (6 bases). V lost 3 bases and J lost 6, with 14 bases in between. The CDR3 is 14 amino acids. Looked up from germline, CDR1 is MGHRA and CDR2 is YSYEKL. The CDR3 sequence is CASSHAWGAAEAFF. The CDR3 region has the DNA TGCGCCAGCAGCCATGCGTGGGGGGCAGCTGAAGCTTTCTTT.

On this clonotype itself: Sequence at one end of the junction differs from germline and may be a read error. The J gene is TRBJ2-3, the V gene TRBV20-1, with 13 bases lining up with TRBD2. The CDR3 covers 15 residues. From germline, CDR1 is DFQATT and CDR2 SNEGSKA (reference sequence). This CDR3 reads CGAYGTSGNADTQYF. The CDR3 region has the DNA TGCGGTGCCTACGGGACTAGCGGGAACGCAGATACGCAGTATTTT.

This clonotype was recorded at least ten times. The chain employs TRBV27 and TRBJ1-1; perhaps TRBD1 as D (5 bases). Germline CDR1 MNHEY, CDR2 SMNVEV (reference sequence). The CDR3 is made up of 14 amino acids. V lost 5 bases and J lost 5, with 15 bases in between. The CDR3 DNA sequence: TGTGCCAGCAGTACCCCCCGGGACCCTACTGAAGCTTTCTTT. Translation: CASSTPRDPTEAFF.

This clonotype has a handful of counts. The gene calls are TRBV7-2 and TRBJ1-4; D unresolved. Germline loops: CDR1 SGHTA, CDR2 FQGNSA. The germline V and J ends were trimmed by 5 bases and 2 bases, with 12 bases remaining between them. This CDR3 region has 15 residues. The CDR3 DNA reads TGTGCCAGCAGCGCCCAGAGCGTGACTAATGAAAAACTGTTTTTT. It codes for CASSAQSVTNEKLFF.

Notes on this clonotype: This could be a read error, since a much larger clone is one nucleotide away. The CDR3 DNA is TGTGCCAGCAGTTACGTCCGGCGGGAGGCCTCGGAGCAGTTCTTC. Translation: CASSYVRREASEQFF. The chain couples TRBV6-5 to TRBJ2-1; 8 bases fit TRBD2. Trimming at V came to 2 bases and at J to 10 bases, leaving 10 bases not matched to a gene. Germline lookup yields CDR1 MNHEY and CDR2 SVGAGI. CDR3 length equals 15 residues.